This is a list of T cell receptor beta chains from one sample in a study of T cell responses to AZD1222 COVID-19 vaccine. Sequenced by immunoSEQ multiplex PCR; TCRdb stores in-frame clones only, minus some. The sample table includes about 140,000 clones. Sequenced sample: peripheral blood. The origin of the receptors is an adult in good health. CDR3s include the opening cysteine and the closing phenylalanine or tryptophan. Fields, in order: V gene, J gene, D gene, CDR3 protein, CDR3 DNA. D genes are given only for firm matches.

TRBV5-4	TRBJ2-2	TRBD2	CASSPGVAGASNTGELFF	TGTGCCAGCAGCCCCGGGGTAGCGGGGGCCTCGAACACCGGGGAGCTGTTTTTT
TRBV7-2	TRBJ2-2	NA	CASSFRSGNGELFF	TGTGCCAGCAGCTTTAGGTCGGGAAACGGGGAGCTGTTTTTT
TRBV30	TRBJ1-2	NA	CAFAGGGPVYGYTF	TGTGCCTTCGCTGGGGGGGGCCCGGTCTATGGCTACACCTTC
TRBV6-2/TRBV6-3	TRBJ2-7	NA	CASSYIAQGWKSEQYF	TGTGCCAGCAGCTATATCGCGCAGGGATGGAAGTCCGAGCAGTACTTC
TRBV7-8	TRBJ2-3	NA	CASSPIRNTDTQYF	TGTGCCAGCAGCCCGATTAGAAACACAGATACGCAGTATTTT
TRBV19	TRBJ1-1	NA	CASSIGSQGFSEAFF	TGTGCCAGTAGTATAGGGAGTCAGGGATTCTCTGAAGCTTTCTTT
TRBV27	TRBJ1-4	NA	CASSPQGANEKLFF	TGTGCCAGCAGTCCACAGGGAGCTAATGAAAAACTGTTTTTT
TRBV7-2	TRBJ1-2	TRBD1	CASSARGMGQGAYGYTF	TGTGCCAGCAGCGCTAGGGGTATGGGACAGGGGGCCTATGGCTACACCTTC
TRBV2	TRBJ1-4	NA	CASKGRTNEKLFF	TGTGCCAGCAAGGGCAGGACTAATGAAAAACTGTTTTTT
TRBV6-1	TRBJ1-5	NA	CASSEGGSGNQPQHF	TGTGCCAGCAGTGAAGGGGGCTCGGGCAATCAGCCCCAGCATTTT
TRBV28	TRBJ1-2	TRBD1	CASSVGQFNYGYTF	TGTGCCAGCAGTGTGGGACAGTTCAACTATGGCTACACCTTC
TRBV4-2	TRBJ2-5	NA	CASSQDGGRVETQYF	TGTGCCAGCAGCCAAGATGGGGGGCGCGTAGAGACCCAGTACTTC
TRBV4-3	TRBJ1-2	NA	CASSQGGPYGYTF	TGCGCCAGCAGCCAAGGGGGGCCCTATGGCTACACCTTC
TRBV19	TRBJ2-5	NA	CASSTPRGTQYF	TGTGCCAGTAGTACCCCACGAGGGACCCAGTACTTC